This T cell receptor (beta chain) emerged from a study of cytomegalovirus exposure and HLA in healthy donors. Looking at the study overall: An earlier analysis found 110 million or so unique TCR beta sequences from 150 million to 200 million T cells. Study-level points and caveats: Three chains linked to CMV were shown in vitro to be specific for CMV antigens. An ancestry cluster, one associated with Asian ancestry, reportedly showed fewer N-insertions than the roughly 670-donor mean in a later analysis.

The CDR3 runs to 16 residues. Unmatched junction bases numbered 9, after V lost 3 bases and J lost 10 bases. CDR1 is SGHDT and CDR2 is YYEEEE in the germline V gene. As regards this clone: The antigen is undetermined.

Primers for the PCR totalled 60 Vbeta and 13 Jbeta. Data came from immunoSEQ multiplex PCR; TCRdb stores just in-frame clones and leaves some out. The sample contains about 190,000 clones, 80% to 85% of which appear only once. The receptor was isolated from a woman under 30 in good health and CMV-seropositive. The sample comprised PBMCs. The chain employs TRBV5-6 and TRBJ2-2; 13 bases are shared with TRBD2. The CDR3 loop is CASSSYTSGGAMELFF. The DNA for the CDR3 is TGTGCCAGCAGCTCATATACTAGCGGGGGGGCAATGGAGCTGTTTTTT. The entire variable domain, with the rest obtained from reference TRBV5-6 and TRBJ2-2, is as follows: DAGVTQSPTHLIKTRGQQVTLRCSPKSGHDTVSWYQQALGQGPQFIFQYYEEEERQRGNFPDRFSGHQFPNYSSELNVNALLLGDSALYLCASSSYTSGGAMELFFGEGSRLTVL.